One and the same sample provided the 32 T cell receptor beta chains below, sequenced in a study of response to subunit inactivated influenza vaccine. TCRdb re-derived calls from the RT-PCR reads in MiXCR, one entry per CDR3 protein. In the table there are about half a million distinct CDR3 sequences, less than 8% of which are singletons. Material: PBMCs from blood, obtained around 25 months after vaccination. These receptor sequences come from a man between 50 and 69 years old who received an inactivated influenza vaccine.

The CDR3 reads CSARDSRPGNTIYF. The CDR3 DNA follows: TGCAGTGCTAGAGATTCGAGACCTGGAAACACCATATATTTT. The rearrangement links TRBV20-1 to TRBJ1-3; no firm D call. The V and J ends lost 0 bases and 2 bases respectively, with 8 bases between them. Germline V lookup: CDR1 DFQATT, CDR2 SNEGSKA (reference sequence). There are 14 residues in the CDR3.

V is TRBV28 and J is TRBJ2-2, with 13 positions matching TRBD2. There are 20 residues in the CDR3. The trim removed 2 bases at V and 3 bases at J, leaving 12 bases unmatched. Germline CDR1 MDHEN, CDR2 SYDVKM. This chain's CDR3 is CASSLTLLAGGSGDTGELFF. In DNA form, the CDR3 reads TGTGCCAGCAGTTTAACCCTACTAGCGGGAGGGTCTGGGGACACCGGGGAGCTGTTTTTT.

The rearrangement uses TRBV7-9 and TRBJ2-1; a possible D gene is TRBD1 (6 bases). V gave up 5 bases and J gave up 4 bases, with 18 bases separating them. Looked up from germline, CDR1 is SEHNR and CDR2 is FQNEAQ (reference sequence). The CDR3 consists of 16 residues. The CDR3 DNA reads TGTGCCAGCAGCGCCGAGGGACAAAAATATTACAATGAGCAGTTCTTC. This translates into CASSAEGQKYYNEQFF.

A few counts support this clonotype. The genes are TRBV30 and TRBJ2-5; D perhaps matches TRBD1 (5 bases). CDR1 GTSNPN and CDR2 SVGIG come from the germline V gene (reference sequence). V was trimmed by 0 bases and J by 2 bases, leaving 10 bases between them. CDR3 length: 14 amino acids. This chain's CDR3 is CAWSVDTLQETQYF. The CDR3 region has the DNA TGTGCCTGGAGTGTGGACACCTTGCAAGAGACCCAGTACTTC.

The V and J genes are TRBV2 and TRBJ1-1, with no clear D. This CDR3 is built from 12 residues. V was clipped by 6 bases and J by 6 bases, with 11 bases between them. The germline CDR1 and CDR2 sequences are SNHLY and FYNNEI. The chain's CDR3 is CASRQMHPEAFF. DNA for the CDR3: TGTGCCAGCAGACAGATGCACCCTGAAGCTTTCTTT.

The V call is TRBV4-3, the J call TRBJ2-1, with 9 bases fitting TRBD2. Germline CDR1 LGHNA, CDR2 YSLEER. V lost 4 bases to trimming and J lost 5 bases; unmatched junction nucleotides: 9. This CDR3 is built from 16 residues. DNA of the CDR3: TGCGCCAGCAGCCCCTACACTAGCGGGCCTAACAATGAGCAGTTCTTC. This encodes CASSPYTSGPNNEQFF.

The table lists this clonotype with many counts. The J gene is TRBJ2-3, the V gene TRBV11-2; perhaps TRBD2 as D (5 bases). The CDR3 totals 12 residues. Between the trimmed V and J ends, which lost 3 bases and 7 bases, there was a span of 8 bases. The V gene's germline CDR1 is SGHAT and CDR2 FQNNGV. CDR3 sequence reads: CASSFPGNTQYF. CDR3 nucleotides: TGTGCCAGCAGCTTCCCGGGGAATACGCAGTATTTT.

This clonotype turned up a few times. The V gene is TRBV29-1, the J gene TRBJ1-1; D is ambiguous. The CDR3 sequence is 11 residues long. V lost 5 bases to trimming and J lost 0 bases, with 4 bases between them. Germline V gene lookup returns CDR1 SQVTM and CDR2 ANQGSEA. As DNA, the CDR3 is TGCAGCGTTACAGTGAACACTGAAGCTTTCTTT. Protein product: CSVTVNTEAFF. The whole variable domain, remainder taken from reference TRBV29-1 and TRBJ1-1, is SAVISQKPSRDICQRGTSLTIQCQVDSQVTMMFWYRQQPGQSLTLIATANQGSEATYESGFVIDKFPISRPNLTFSTLTVSNMSPEDSSIYLCSVTVNTEAFFGQGTRLTVV.

This chain connects TRBV3-1 to TRBJ2-5; 7 nucleotides agree with TRBD2. CDR1 is LGHDT and CDR2 is YNNKEL in the germline V gene (reference sequence). V shed 1 base, J shed 5 bases, and the junction held 10 bases outside the gene matches. The CDR3 length is 16 residues. CDR3 sequence reads: CASSQGFSGPGETQYF. The CDR3 DNA reads as TGTGCCAGCAGCCAAGGTTTTAGCGGGCCCGGGGAGACCCAGTACTTC.

The gene calls are TRBV25-1 and TRBJ1-4; D is uncertain. Deletions cut 1 base from V and 7 bases from J, with 10 bases between. The germline CDR1 and CDR2 sequences are MGHDK and SYGVNS. There are 14 residues in the CDR3. CDR3 loop: CASSESRFFEKLFF. CDR3 coding DNA: TGTGCCAGCAGTGAATCCCGGTTTTTTGAAAAACTGTTTTTT.

This chain connects TRBV5-1 to TRBJ1-1; a weak D match, TRBD1 (5 bases). The CDR3 is 14 amino acids. Trimming took off 4 bases at V and 2 bases at J, with 12 bases between the two ends. Germline V lookup: CDR1 SGHRS, CDR2 YFSETQ. This chain's CDR3 is CASSGGPINTEAFF. CDR3 sequence (DNA): TGCGCCAGCAGCGGGGGACCGATTAACACTGAAGCTTTCTTT.

This clonotype turned up a few times. DNA for the CDR3: TGTGCCAGCTCACCACCTTCCTCGGACGAGCAGTACTTC. This codes for CASSPPSSDEQYF. The chain carries TRBV18 and TRBJ2-7; the D is unclear. The CDR3 has 13 residues. Trimming left V 0 bases short and J 5 bases short, with 8 bases between. Germline V CDR1 and CDR2: KGHSH, LQKENI.

This clonotype was found a few times. The genes are TRBV20-1 and TRBJ2-5; 12 nucleotides agree with TRBD1. CDR3 length equals 14 residues. The ends lost 2 bases at V and 5 bases at J; junction bases unmatched: 3. Germline loops: CDR1 DFQATT, CDR2 SNEGSKA (reference sequence). Written as DNA, the CDR3 is TGCAGTGCTAGAAGGGACAGGGGGCGCGAGACCCAGTACTTC. It specifies CSARRDRGRETQYF.

V usage is TRBV5-1 and J usage is TRBJ2-3; 15 bases map to TRBD2. The V gene end was trimmed by 3 bases and the J gene end by 4 bases; junction bases not matched to a gene: 9. Germline V gene lookup returns CDR1 SGHRS and CDR2 YFSETQ. There are 18 residues in the CDR3. The CDR3 protein is CASSSGLAGGKGADTQYF. The CDR3 DNA sequence: TGCGCCAGCAGCTCGGGACTAGCGGGAGGTAAAGGAGCAGATACGCAGTATTTT.

V is TRBV11-2 and J is TRBJ1-3, with no clear D. CDR3 length equals 14 residues. Germline V gene sequence: CDR1 SGHAT, CDR2 FQNNGV. The V and J ends lost 1 base and 4 bases respectively, with 8 bases between them. The CDR3 coding sequence is TGTGCCAGCAGCTTAGGGCACGCGGGAAACACCATATATTTT. Protein: CASSLGHAGNTIYF. The variable domain in full, with the rest retrieved from reference TRBV11-2 and TRBJ1-3, is EAGVAQSPRYKIIEKRQSVAFWCNPISGHATLYWYQQILGQGPKLLIQFQNNGVVDDSQLPKDRFSAERLKGVDSTLKIQPAKLEDSAVYLCASSLGHAGNTIYFGEGSWLTVV.

In its sample, this clonotype was seen many times. This chain connects TRBV28 to TRBJ2-5, with D unresolved. Germline CDR1 and CDR2: MDHEN and SYDVKM. With 5 bases removed from V and 7 bases from J, the gap between germline ends came to 17 bases. This CDR3 has 14 residues. CDR3 sequence (DNA): TGTGCCAGCAGTCCCCTTATCTCTGCCGGGACCCAGTACTTC. Translation: CASSPLISAGTQYF.

The chain recombines TRBV5-1 with TRBJ2-5; D unclear. V was pared by 0 bases and J by 4 bases, with 7 bases between. Germline V CDR1 and CDR2: SGHRS, YFSETQ. The CDR3 runs to 13 residues. CDR3 protein: CASSLDQRETQYF. DNA of the CDR3: TGCGCCAGCAGCTTGGACCAGAGAGAGACCCAGTACTTC.

This clonotype was seen a handful of times. The chain joins TRBV12-3 or TRBV12-4 to TRBJ2-1; 8 bases agree with TRBD1. V shed 5 bases, J shed 3 bases, and the junction held 6 bases outside the gene matches. This CDR3 region has 15 residues. Here the CDR3 DNA reads TGTGCCAGCAGTCCGGGACAGGTTATCTACAATGAGCAGTTCTTC. It codes for CASSPGQVIYNEQFF.

The rearrangement links TRBV5-1 to TRBJ2-3; D possibly corresponds to TRBD2 (5 bases). Trimming took 1 base from V and 5 from J, leaving 11 bases between them. From germline, CDR1 is SGHRS and CDR2 YFSETQ. The CDR3 is made up of 14 amino acids. CDR3 protein: CASSLMREVDTQYF. Here the CDR3 DNA reads TGCGCCAGCAGCTTGATGAGGGAAGTAGATACGCAGTATTTT.

The V call is TRBV13, the J call TRBJ1-2; D call uncertain. Trimming took off 6 bases at V and 4 bases at J, with 18 bases between the two ends. The length of the CDR3 is 15 residues. The V gene's germline CDR1 is PRHDT and CDR2 FYEKMQ (reference sequence). The CDR3 loop reads CASRPRIGGFYGYTF. The CDR3 DNA is TGTGCCAGCAGACCCCGGATTGGAGGGTTCTATGGCTACACCTTC.

Only a few counts were recorded for this clonotype. The chain recombines TRBV12-3 or TRBV12-4 with TRBJ2-5; the D gene is possibly TRBD1 (6 bases). There are 13 residues in the CDR3. With 5 bases removed from V and 6 bases from J, the gap between germline ends came to 13 bases. CDR3 amino acids: CASSPGTWQTQYF. CDR3 nucleotides: TGTGCCAGCAGTCCCGGGACATGGCAGACCCAGTACTTC.

The chain joins TRBV4-3 to TRBJ2-4, with 8 bases matching TRBD1. This CDR3 is built from 15 residues. V trimming: 3 bases; J trimming: 8 bases; junction bases outside the gene matches: 9. CDR1 is LGHNA, CDR2 YSLEER, per germline. CDR3 nucleotides: TGCGCCAGCAGCCATAACCACGACAGGGGTGACATTCAGTACTTC. Translating gives CASSHNHDRGDIQYF.

Many counts were recorded for this clonotype. CDR3 amino acids: CASSQEWDNEQFF. For the CDR3, the DNA is TGTGCCAGCAGCCAAGAATGGGACAATGAGCAGTTCTTC. The chain employs TRBV4-2 and TRBJ2-1; D gene ambiguous. The V end lost 0 bases, the J end lost 5 bases, and 5 bases lay between the germline ends. The CDR3 is 13 amino acids. Germline V gives CDR1 LGHNA, CDR2 YNFKEQ.

The chain is built from TRBV12-3 or TRBV12-4 and TRBJ2-5; possibly TRBD1 for D (5 bases). This CDR3 comprises 13 residues. Trimming took off 5 bases at V and 5 bases at J, with 12 bases between the two ends. In nucleotides, the CDR3 is TGTGCCAGCAGTAGAAACTGGGGCGAGACCCAGTACTTC. This translates into CASSRNWGETQYF.

The chain links TRBV7-6 to TRBJ1-2; D uncertain. Trimming pared 5 bases from V and 14 bases from J, leaving 18 bases between. In germline, CDR1 is SGHVS, CDR2 FNYEAQ. The CDR3 sequence is 12 residues long. CDR3 residues: CASSLGDRSKTF. The CDR3 DNA is TGTGCCAGCAGCCTGGGCGACCGGAGCAAGACCTTC.

The chain combines TRBV4-3 with TRBJ2-2, with D hard to call. V gave up 0 bases and J gave up 6 bases, with 8 bases separating them. Looked up from germline, CDR1 is LGHNA and CDR2 is YSLEER. This CDR3 comprises 14 residues. The CDR3 reads CASSQDSGSGELFF. The CDR3 DNA reads as TGCGCCAGCAGCCAAGATTCGGGTTCCGGGGAGCTGTTTTTT.

This rearrangement joins TRBV29-1 to TRBJ2-1; a weak D match, TRBD1 (5 bases). This CDR3 is 15 amino acids long. The V and J ends lost 8 bases and 7 bases respectively, with 24 bases between them. CDR1 and CDR2 (germline): SQVTM, ANQGSEA. DNA for the CDR3: TGCAGCCTAACGAGCGAGTTAGGGGTTATGAATGAGCAGTTCTTC. Protein product: CSLTSELGVMNEQFF.

This clonotype was picked up many times. CDR3 bases: TGTGCCAGCAGTTTAAGGACAGGGGAGAATGAGCAGTTCTTC. It translates to CASSLRTGENEQFF. This rearrangement joins TRBV12-3 or TRBV12-4 to TRBJ2-1; 9 bases are a match to TRBD1. Trimming removed 2 bases from V and 7 bases from J; junction bases left unmatched: 3. The CDR3 length is 14 residues.

This clonotype was found many times. This sequence joins TRBV24-1 and TRBJ2-1; 7 bases match TRBD1. V shed 4 bases, J shed 2 bases, and the junction held 7 bases outside the gene matches. The CDR3 totals 16 residues. Germline V gives CDR1 KGHDR, CDR2 SFDVKD. The CDR3 sequence is CATSDSRDSPYNEQFF. Here the CDR3 DNA reads TGTGCCACCAGTGACTCCCGGGACAGCCCCTACAATGAGCAGTTCTTC.

This clonotype was counted between two and nine times. The V and J genes are TRBV9 and TRBJ2-7, with D perhaps matching TRBD1 or TRBD2 (5 bases each). Germline-derived CDR1 and CDR2 are SGDLS and YYNGEE. The germline V and J ends were trimmed by 0 bases and 2 bases, with 9 bases remaining between them. The CDR3 consists of 14 residues. Written as DNA, the CDR3 is TGTGCCAGCAGCGTAGCTTGGGACGCCTACGAGCAGTACTTC. This translates into CASSVAWDAYEQYF.

There are a few counts of this clonotype. V usage is TRBV20-1 and J usage is TRBJ2-3; D ambiguous. The CDR3 contains 15 residues. Germline assignment: CDR1 DFQATT and CDR2 SNEGSKA (reference sequence). V shed 1 base and J shed 0 bases, with 11 bases lying between them. Written as DNA, the CDR3 is TGCAGTGCTAGAGGAGGTCGCTCTAGCACAGATACGCAGTATTTT. This sequence encodes CSARGGRSSTDTQYF.

This clonotype was counted only a few times. This chain joins TRBV6-5 and TRBJ2-3; 7 bases match TRBD2. The ends lost 0 bases at V and 14 bases at J; junction bases unmatched: 8. The CDR3 contains 13 residues. Germline assignment: CDR1 MNHEY and CDR2 SVGAGI. The CDR3 region has the DNA TGTGCCAGCAGTTACTCGACTCTGGGGGGGAGGTATTTT. It codes for CASSYSTLGGRYF.